Shown below are 30 T cell receptor beta chains from a single sample sequenced in a study of T cell clones after liver transplantation. The repertoire was sequenced with immunoSEQ multiplex PCR; TCRdb's copy has only in-frame clones and lacks some. The repertoire holds roughly 49,000 clones, over 55% seen once, with about a tenth in the top ten. Here the sequenced sample was CD4+ T cells from blood, taken roughly 56 months after liver transplant. The receptors originated from a human patient who received a liver transplant. Some T cells may originate from the graft donor.

This clone showed up just once. This chain uses TRBV30 with TRBJ2-2, with D perhaps TRBD2 (6 bases). The germline V gene has CDR1 GTSNPN and CDR2 SVGIG (reference sequence). This CDR3 comprises 15 residues. The V gene lost 5 bases and the J gene lost 1 base, with 14 bases spanning the gap. The CDR3 here is CAWGGNFGNTGELFF. Written as DNA, the CDR3 is TGTGCCTGGGGAGGGAATTTTGGGAACACCGGGGAGCTGTTTTTT.

This clone was observed a few times. The chain is built from TRBV7-3 and TRBJ1-6, with TRBD1 matching 7 bases. The CDR3 is 16 amino acids. CDR1 and CDR2 (germline): SGHTA, FQGTGA. With V trimmed by 4 bases and J by 7 bases, 10 bases remained unmatched. The CDR3 spells CASSSTGGTANSPLHF. The CDR3 DNA reads as TGTGCCAGCAGCTCAACCGGAGGGACAGCCAATTCACCCCTCCACTTT.

This clone was seen more than once but under ten times. As DNA, the CDR3 is TGTGCCAGCTCACTCCAGGGAAACGGGGAGCTGTTTTTT. It translates to CASSLQGNGELFF. This sequence joins TRBV18 and TRBJ2-2; possible D gene TRBD1, 5 bases. The CDR3 length is 13 residues. V lost 4 bases and J lost 7, with 10 bases in between. Germline CDR1 reads KGHSH; CDR2 reads LQKENI.

The chain is built from TRBV28 and TRBJ2-7; 9 bases are shared with TRBD1. The V gene end was trimmed by 6 bases and the J gene end by 6 bases; junction bases not matched to a gene: 15. This CDR3 is 16 amino acids long. Per the germline V gene, CDR1 is MDHEN and CDR2 is SYDVKM. The CDR3 spells CASREYRDREFFEQYF. The CDR3 bases are TGTGCCAGCAGGGAATACCGGGACAGGGAGTTCTTCGAGCAGTACTTC. The variable domain in full, completed from reference TRBV28 and TRBJ2-7, reads DVKVTQSSRYLVKRTGEKVFLECVQDMDHENMFWYRQDPGLGLRLIYFSYDVKMKEKGDIPEGYSVSREKKERFSLILESASTNQTSMYLCASREYRDREFFEQYFGPGTRLTVT.

DNA for the CDR3: TGCGCCAGCAGCATGGAACCGTCGGTATCACGGGAGCAGTTCTTC. It encodes CASSMEPSVSREQFF. The chain uses TRBV5-1 and TRBJ2-1, with unresolved D. V lost 4 bases to trimming and J lost 10 bases, with 21 bases between them. The CDR3 covers 15 residues. Germline lookup yields CDR1 SGHRS and CDR2 YFSETQ.

V gene TRBV19 combines with J gene TRBJ1-5, with 8 bases aligning to TRBD1. Looked up from germline, CDR1 is LNHDA and CDR2 is SQIVND (reference sequence). The V segment lost 6 bases and the J segment 2 bases; nucleotides outside the gene matches: 12. The CDR3 spans 17 residues. The chain's CDR3 is CASRLRDRGSGNQPQHF. CDR3 bases: TGTGCCAGTAGGCTTAGAGACAGGGGTTCGGGCAATCAGCCCCAGCATTTT.

The chain has TRBV10-3 and TRBJ2-1; D tentatively reads TRBD1 or TRBD2 (5 bases each). CDR1 and CDR2 from the germline V gene are ENHRY and SYGVKD. V lost 1 base and J 7 bases, leaving 17 bases between the germline ends. This CDR3 contains 16 residues. CDR3 region: CAISEFGVGARNEQFF. The CDR3 DNA reads TGTGCCATCAGTGAGTTCGGGGTTGGGGCTCGGAATGAGCAGTTCTTC.

The genes are TRBV25-1 and TRBJ2-7; 8 bases match TRBD1. CDR1 is MGHDK and CDR2 is SYGVNS in the germline V gene. CDR3 length equals 15 residues. V trimming: 4 bases; J trimming: 1 base; junction bases outside the gene matches: 6. This CDR3 is CASSGRTGKSYEQYF. DNA for the CDR3: TGTGCCAGCAGTGGCCGGACAGGGAAATCCTACGAGCAGTACTTC.

The chain has TRBV7-9 and TRBJ1-1; 9 nucleotides line up with TRBD1. The V segment lost 1 base and the J segment 11 bases; nucleotides outside the gene matches: 11. Germline CDR1 reads SEHNR; CDR2 reads FQNEAQ (reference sequence). This CDR3 has 15 amino acids. Written as DNA, the CDR3 is TGTGCCAGCAGCTTAGACGGGACAGGGTGGGATCAGGCTTTCTTT. Translation: CASSLDGTGWDQAFF.

The chain joins TRBV2 to TRBJ1-1, with 8 bases lining up with TRBD1. V trimming: 4 bases; J trimming: 4 bases; junction bases outside the gene matches: 17. The germline CDR1 and CDR2 sequences are SNHLY and FYNNEI. This CDR3 is 18 amino acids long. CDR3 in amino acids: CASSVDPGRTGLSTEAFF. The CDR3 DNA sequence: TGTGCCAGCAGTGTTGATCCGGGCCGGACAGGGCTGAGCACTGAAGCTTTCTTT.

J is TRBJ2-1 and V is TRBV6-1; maybe TRBD1 (5 bases). V dropped 3 bases and J dropped 6 bases, with 6 bases sitting between them. The CDR3 length is 12 residues. The germline V gene encodes CDR1 MNHNS and CDR2 SASEGT. This CDR3 reads CASSDRGNEQFF. CDR3 sequence (DNA): TGTGCCAGCAGTGATAGGGGCAATGAGCAGTTCTTC.

The chain couples TRBV19 to TRBJ1-2, with TRBD1 matching over 11 bases. The ends lost 4 bases at V and 4 bases at J; junction bases unmatched: 5. The CDR3 covers 15 residues. From germline, CDR1 is LNHDA and CDR2 SQIVND (reference sequence). The CDR3 DNA follows: TGTGCCAGTAGTACCGAGGGACAGGGGGGCTATGGCTACACCTTC. It yields the protein CASSTEGQGGYGYTF.

The V gene is TRBV4-2, the J gene TRBJ1-2; maybe TRBD1 (6 bases). V lost 1 base to trimming and J lost 3 bases, with 15 bases between them. The CDR3 covers 16 residues. Germline V gives CDR1 LGHNA, CDR2 YNFKEQ. The CDR3 coding sequence is TGTGCCAGCAGCCAAGCGAGGACAGATTCTTACTATGGCTACACCTTC. It specifies CASSQARTDSYYGYTF.

The chain carries TRBV2 and TRBJ2-7; the D is unclear. Germline CDR1 reads SNHLY; CDR2 reads FYNNEI. This CDR3 is 14 amino acids long. V dropped 3 bases and J dropped 2 bases, with 11 bases sitting between them. The CDR3 region is CASSDWANPYEQYF. DNA for the CDR3: TGTGCCAGCAGTGATTGGGCAAACCCCTACGAGCAGTACTTC.

The chain links TRBV7-2 to TRBJ1-6; 7 nucleotides agree with TRBD1. Trimming took 2 bases from V and 6 from J; bases not matched to a gene: 7. Germline-derived CDR1 and CDR2 are SGHTA and FQGNSA. This CDR3 region has 16 residues. This CDR3 is CASSLYGGQFNSPLHF. DNA for the CDR3: TGTGCCAGCAGCTTATATGGGGGACAGTTTAATTCACCCCTCCACTTT.

The chain recombines TRBV18 with TRBJ1-5, with D uncertain. Germline values: CDR1 KGHSH, CDR2 LQKENI. The CDR3 spans 15 residues. V was trimmed by 3 bases and J by 6 bases, leaving 15 bases between them. The CDR3 protein is CASSPDESVAQPQHF. DNA of the CDR3: TGTGCCAGCTCACCGGATGAATCCGTCGCTCAGCCCCAGCATTTT.

This chain links TRBV19 with TRBJ1-1; D not resolved. Germline assignment: CDR1 LNHDA and CDR2 SQIVND (reference sequence). This CDR3 has 11 amino acids. Trimming stripped 5 bases from V and 6 bases from J, with 7 bases between. The DNA of the CDR3 is TGTGCCAGTAGTCGGGAGGCTGAAGCTTTCTTT. This gives the protein CASSREAEAFF.

This clone was observed a handful of times. This chain links TRBV7-6 with TRBJ2-3, with 9 bases identical to TRBD1. CDR3 length: 15 amino acids. Germline-derived CDR1 and CDR2 are SGHVS and FNYEAQ. After removal of 5 bases from V and 3 bases from J, the junction contained 6 bases not matched to a gene. The CDR3 region has the DNA TGTGCCAGCAGCCGGACAGGGGAAAGAACAGATACGCAGTATTTT. Amino acids: CASSRTGERTDTQYF.

This chain uses TRBV2 with TRBJ2-7, with D unclear. The CDR3 sequence is 13 residues long. V lost 2 bases and J lost 7, with 12 bases in between. Germline V lookup: CDR1 SNHLY, CDR2 FYNNEI. CDR3 amino acids: CASSESPDWEQYF. As DNA, the CDR3 is TGTGCCAGCAGTGAATCCCCCGATTGGGAGCAGTACTTC.

In its sample, this clone was seen a few times. The chain employs TRBV19 and TRBJ1-5; no reliable D call. This CDR3 comprises 17 residues. Trimming removed 4 bases at V and 6 bases at J, with 22 bases between. CDR1 and CDR2 from the germline V gene are LNHDA and SQIVND (reference sequence). The CDR3 region has the DNA TGTGCCAGTAGTAAGTCCGGTGGCACAGCCCTATTTCAGCCCCAGCATTTT. This translates into CASSKSGGTALFQPQHF.

The J gene is TRBJ2-4, the V gene TRBV4-1; a possible D gene is TRBD1 (6 bases). The CDR3 runs 15 residues. Germline CDR1 MGHRA, CDR2 YSYEKL. V lost 0 bases, J lost 8 bases, and 14 bases lay in between. The CDR3 protein is CASSQDFRGWDIQYF. The CDR3 nucleotides are TGCGCCAGCAGCCAAGATTTCAGGGGCTGGGACATTCAGTACTTC.

The chain uses TRBV5-4 and TRBJ1-2, with D tentatively TRBD1 (6 bases). Germline assignment: CDR1 SGHNT and CDR2 YYREEE (reference sequence). The V and J ends lost 4 bases and 1 base respectively, with 14 bases between them. This CDR3 spans 15 amino acids. CDR3 in DNA: TGTGCCAGCAGCCTCCCGACAGGACGTAACTATGGCTACACCTTC. Translating gives CASSLPTGRNYGYTF.

This clone is labeled medium-sized. This chain joins TRBV27 and TRBJ1-4; 8 nucleotides align to TRBD1. This CDR3 region has 15 residues. Germline loops: CDR1 MNHEY, CDR2 SMNVEV (reference sequence). The J segment lost 1 base and the V segment lost 2 bases, leaving 0 bases of the junction unmatched. CDR3 in DNA: TGTGCCAGCAGTTTAGGACAGGGAACTAATGAAAAACTGTTTTTT. Encoded protein: CASSLGQGTNEKLFF.

The genes are TRBV10-3 and TRBJ2-3; the match to TRBD1 covers 8 bases. The CDR3 has 14 amino acids. Germline V gene data show CDR1 as ENHRY and CDR2 as SYGVKD. Trimming at V came to 11 bases and at J to 3 bases, leaving 10 bases not matched to a gene. CDR3 amino acids: CAVSYRGETDTQYF. CDR3 sequence (DNA): TGTGCCGTTTCCTACAGGGGGGAGACAGATACGCAGTATTTT.

V and J are TRBV7-2 and TRBJ2-3; 15 positions agree with TRBD2. The germline V gene has CDR1 SGHTA and CDR2 FQGNSA. With V trimmed by 5 bases and J by 6 bases, 6 bases remained unmatched. The CDR3 length is 16 residues. The CDR3: CASSVGLAGGSDTQYF. The CDR3 DNA follows: TGTGCCAGCAGCGTGGGACTAGCGGGGGGCAGTGATACGCAGTATTTT.

The rearrangement uses TRBV7-2 and TRBJ1-6, with D uncertain. V was cut by 2 bases and J by 16 bases, with 18 bases left in between. The germline V gene has CDR1 SGHTA and CDR2 FQGNSA. The CDR3 is 14 residues long. This CDR3 reads CASSLPPPTAQLHF. The CDR3 DNA reads as TGTGCCAGCAGCTTACCTCCCCCGACCGCACAGCTCCACTTT.

The V and J genes are TRBV9 and TRBJ1-4, with no clear D. The V end was cut by 6 bases, the J end by 0 bases, with 12 bases between. The CDR3 extends over 15 amino acids. Germline V lookup: CDR1 SGDLS, CDR2 YYNGEE. DNA for the CDR3: TGTGCCAGCAACCCTTCGGCTTCAACTAATGAAAAACTGTTTTTT. It specifies CASNPSASTNEKLFF.

This clone was observed a single time. The chain combines TRBV5-1 with TRBJ2-7, with D possibly being TRBD1 or TRBD2 (5 bases each). Germline CDR1 SGHRS, CDR2 YFSETQ. CDR3 size: 15 residues. Trimming removed 6 bases from V and 2 bases from J, with 18 bases in between. The CDR3 region has the DNA TGCGCCAGCACCCTTGGTGGACTGGGGGCCTACGAGCAGTACTTC. Translating gives CASTLGGLGAYEQYF.

The chain joins TRBV7-9 to TRBJ1-1; no clear D gene. The CDR3 length is 14 residues. Germline lookup yields CDR1 SEHNR and CDR2 FQNEAQ (reference sequence). V was shortened by 5 bases and J by 4 bases, with 14 bases between the two germline ends. CDR3 residues: CASSHAGERTEAFF. In DNA form, the CDR3 reads TGTGCCAGCAGCCACGCCGGGGAGCGCACTGAAGCTTTCTTT.

The V and J genes are TRBV2 and TRBJ1-5, with TRBD1 matching over 7 bases. Per germline, CDR1 SNHLY and CDR2 FYNNEI. The junction had 4 bases not matched to a gene; V was cut back by 3 bases and J by 5 bases. The length of the CDR3 is 14 residues. CDR3 amino acids: CASSEGQLDQPQHF. The CDR3 DNA sequence: TGTGCCAGCAGTGAGGGACAGCTAGATCAGCCCCAGCATTTT.